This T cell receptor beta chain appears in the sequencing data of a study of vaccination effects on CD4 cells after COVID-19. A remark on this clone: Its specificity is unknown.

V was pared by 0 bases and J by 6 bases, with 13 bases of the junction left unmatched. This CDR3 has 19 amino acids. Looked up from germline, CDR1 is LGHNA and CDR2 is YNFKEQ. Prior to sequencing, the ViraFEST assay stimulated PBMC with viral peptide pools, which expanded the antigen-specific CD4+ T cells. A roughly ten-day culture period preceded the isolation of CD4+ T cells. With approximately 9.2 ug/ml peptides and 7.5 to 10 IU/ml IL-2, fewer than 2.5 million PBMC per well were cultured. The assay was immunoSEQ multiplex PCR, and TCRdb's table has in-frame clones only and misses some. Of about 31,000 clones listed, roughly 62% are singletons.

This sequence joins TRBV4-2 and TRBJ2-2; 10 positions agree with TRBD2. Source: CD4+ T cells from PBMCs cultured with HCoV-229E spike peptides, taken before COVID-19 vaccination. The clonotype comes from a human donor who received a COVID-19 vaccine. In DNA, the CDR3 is TGTGCCAGCAGCCAAGATACCGGGACTAGCGCCCACGTTGCCGGGGAGCTGTTTTTT. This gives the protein CASSQDTGTSAHVAGELFF.